One sample yielded the 30 T cell receptor beta chains listed below, sequenced in a study of identical twins. One entry per CDR3 protein results from TCRdb running MiXCR on the 5' RACE reads. The table records 350,000 to 400,000 distinct CDR3 sequences, about 9% of them present only once. Material for sequencing was naive T cells sorted from blood. The source is a woman in her 50s in good health.

In this sample, this clonotype turned up many times. V and J are TRBV27 and TRBJ1-1; tentative D call: TRBD1 (5 bases). With 5 bases removed from V and 1 base from J, the gap between germline ends came to 11 bases. CDR3 length: 14 amino acids. Germline V gene lookup returns CDR1 MNHEY and CDR2 SMNVEV (reference sequence). CDR3 region: CASSTTGANTEAFF. The CDR3, as DNA: TGTGCCAGCAGTACCACCGGGGCGAACACTGAAGCTTTCTTT.

The rearrangement joins TRBV10-3 to TRBJ2-7; D perhaps matches TRBD2 (6 bases). Per germline, CDR1 ENHRY and CDR2 SYGVKD. This CDR3 is built from 15 residues. Trimming shortened V by 8 bases and J by 2 bases, and 19 bases separated the two germline ends. The CDR3 is CAIREGGGAPYEQYF. In nucleotides, the CDR3 is TGTGCCATCCGGGAAGGCGGAGGGGCTCCCTACGAGCAGTACTTC.

This rearrangement joins TRBV2 to TRBJ2-7, with D possibly TRBD2 on 6 matching bases. The CDR3 runs to 13 residues. The germline CDR1 and CDR2 sequences are SNHLY and FYNNEI. V shed 8 bases and J shed 0 bases, with 11 bases lying between them. The CDR3 DNA sequence: TGTGCCAGCGGCGGGACTGTCTCCTACGAGCAGTACTTC. This encodes CASGGTVSYEQYF.

This clonotype was detected only a few times. V and J are TRBV18 and TRBJ1-2; the D is unclear. The V end was cut by 2 bases, the J end by 3 bases, with 13 bases between. CDR1 is KGHSH, CDR2 LQKENI, per germline. CDR3 size: 15 residues. The CDR3 bases are TGTGCCAGCTCACCAGAACAATCGGTGGACTATGGCTACACCTTC. Protein: CASSPEQSVDYGYTF.

This clonotype has more than one count but fewer than ten. This rearrangement joins TRBV20-1 to TRBJ1-2; D is uncertain. CDR1 is DFQATT and CDR2 is SNEGSKA in the germline V gene (reference sequence). V was trimmed by 6 bases and J by 2 bases, leaving 7 bases between them. The CDR3 consists of 11 residues. CDR3: CSAPINYGYTF. CDR3 DNA: TGCAGTGCCCCGATCAACTATGGCTACACCTTC.

In its sample, this clonotype was seen many times. DNA for the CDR3: TGTGCCAGCAGTGAAGAGGCAGGGCTGCCCAATGAGCAGTTCTTC. Protein sequence: CASSEEAGLPNEQFF. The J gene is TRBJ2-1, the V gene TRBV2; perhaps TRBD1 as D (5 bases). The CDR3 extends over 15 amino acids. V was shortened by 1 base and J by 6 bases, with 13 bases between the two germline ends. The germline V gene encodes CDR1 SNHLY and CDR2 FYNNEI.

This clonotype was counted many times. The rearrangement joins TRBV20-1 to TRBJ1-1, with D maybe TRBD1 (5 bases). Germline loops: CDR1 DFQATT, CDR2 SNEGSKA (reference sequence). This CDR3 is 15 amino acids long. Trimming took 6 bases from V and 0 from J, leaving 17 bases between them. The CDR3, as DNA: TGCAGTGCGCCGATACCGAGGGGCTTGAACACTGAAGCTTTCTTT. Its protein product is CSAPIPRGLNTEAFF.

CDR3 bases: TGCGCCAGCGGAACCGGGACTATCCAAGAGACCCAGTACTTC. Protein product: CASGTGTIQETQYF. The chain uses TRBV5-1 and TRBJ2-5; 7 bases are a match to TRBD2. This CDR3 comprises 14 residues. Germline CDR1 SGHRS, CDR2 YFSETQ. Unmatched junction bases numbered 7, after V lost 7 bases and J lost 1 base.

V gene TRBV24-1 combines with J gene TRBJ2-2; 9 nucleotides line up with TRBD1. J gave up 4 bases and V 5 bases, and 4 bases lay outside the gene matches. The CDR3 has 15 amino acids. Germline V gives CDR1 KGHDR, CDR2 SFDVKD. CDR3 nucleotide sequence: TGTGCCACCAGTGTTGGGACAGGGCTCACCGGGGAGCTGTTTTTT. It codes for CATSVGTGLTGELFF.

This sequence joins TRBV20-1 and TRBJ2-1, with D possibly TRBD2 on 6 matching bases. The germline CDR1 and CDR2 sequences are DFQATT and SNEGSKA (reference sequence). CDR3 size: 18 residues. The V end was cut by 0 bases, the J end by 2 bases, with 20 bases between. CDR3 coding DNA: TGCAGTGCTAGAGATCTCCCGGCGGGGCGTTCGGCCTACAATGAGCAGTTCTTC. This encodes CSARDLPAGRSAYNEQFF.

There are a few counts of this clonotype. The V call is TRBV6-2 or TRBV6-3, the J call TRBJ2-1; D is possibly TRBD1 or TRBD2 (5 bases each). CDR1 MNHEY and CDR2 SVGEGT come from the germline V gene. With 10 bases removed from V and 0 bases from J, the gap between germline ends came to 25 bases. The CDR3 runs 18 residues. The CDR3 nucleotides are TGTGCCACCCAAGTTACAATATCGGGACCTAGCTCCTACAATGAGCAGTTCTTC. Residues: CATQVTISGPSSYNEQFF.

The gene calls are TRBV29-1 and TRBJ1-2; no firm D call. CDR1 and CDR2 from the germline V gene are SQVTM and ANQGSEA. V lost 6 bases to trimming and J lost 0 bases, with 11 bases between them. CDR3 length: 13 amino acids. CDR3 bases: TGCAGCGTGGTTTTGATGGCTAACTATGGCTACACCTTC. Protein: CSVVLMANYGYTF.

The chain is built from TRBV15 and TRBJ2-7, with D perhaps matching TRBD2 (6 bases). Trimming shortened V by 0 bases and J by 1 base, and 16 bases separated the two germline ends. The length of the CDR3 is 17 residues. Germline CDR1 is LNHNV and CDR2 is YYDKDF (reference sequence). This chain's CDR3 is CATSRDRLADKSYEQYV. CDR3 nucleotides: TGTGCCACCAGCAGAGATAGGTTAGCGGATAAGTCCTACGAGCAGTACGTC.

J is TRBJ2-1 and V is TRBV27; D perhaps matches TRBD2 (6 bases). This CDR3 region has 14 residues. Looked up from germline, CDR1 is MNHEY and CDR2 is SMNVEV (reference sequence). The V end was cut by 6 bases, the J end by 7 bases, with 16 bases between. The DNA of the CDR3 is TGTGCCAGCAGCCTCGTCGGGGGTGGTAATGAGCAGTTCTTC. It yields the protein CASSLVGGGNEQFF.

This clonotype turned up a few times. The J gene is TRBJ2-7, the V gene TRBV5-1, with a possible D match to TRBD1 (5 bases). Germline V gives CDR1 SGHRS, CDR2 YFSETQ. The CDR3 totals 14 residues. Trimming took off 0 bases at V and 6 bases at J, with 13 bases between the two ends. The CDR3 protein is CASSLAQGLSEQYF. In DNA, the CDR3 is TGCGCCAGCAGCTTGGCTCAGGGTTTATCCGAGCAGTACTTC.

The chain has TRBV5-1 and TRBJ1-6; D uncertain. CDR3 length equals 15 residues. Per germline, CDR1 SGHRS and CDR2 YFSETQ. V was shortened by 1 base and J by 10 bases, with 15 bases between the two germline ends. DNA for the CDR3: TGCGCCAGCAGCTTGTTTGGGGATGTGAGCTCACCCCTCCACTTT. Translated: CASSLFGDVSSPLHF.

In its sample, this clonotype was seen many times. The J gene is TRBJ2-6, the V gene TRBV5-5; perhaps TRBD1 as D (5 bases). The CDR3 consists of 14 residues. The germline V and J ends were trimmed by 5 bases and 0 bases, with 6 bases remaining between them. Germline V gives CDR1 SGHKS, CDR2 YYEKEE (reference sequence). CDR3 region: CASRQVSGANVLTF. In DNA, the CDR3 is TGTGCCAGCAGACAGGTCTCTGGGGCCAACGTCCTGACTTTC.

V and J are TRBV29-1 and TRBJ2-5, with D hard to call. The CDR3 has 15 amino acids. The germline V gene encodes CDR1 SQVTM and CDR2 ANQGSEA. Trimming took 0 bases from V and 2 from J, leaving 13 bases between them. The CDR3 DNA sequence: TGCAGCGTTGAAGATCGTGGACGTAAACAAGAGACCCAGTACTTC. Translating gives CSVEDRGRKQETQYF.

V usage is TRBV5-1 and J usage is TRBJ2-1, with a possible D match to TRBD2 (6 bases). The length of the CDR3 is 15 residues. CDR1 is SGHRS, CDR2 YFSETQ, per germline. The ends were cut back, 3 bases at V and 7 bases at J, with 17 bases in the middle. CDR3 DNA: TGCGCCAGCAGCTCCCCGGGAGTAGGCCTAAATGAGCAGTTCTTC. This encodes CASSSPGVGLNEQFF.

The rearrangement joins TRBV20-1 to TRBJ2-7, with TRBD1 matching over 10 bases. Germline CDR1 reads DFQATT; CDR2 reads SNEGSKA (reference sequence). V gave up 5 bases and J gave up 3 bases; unmatched junction bases: 7. The CDR3 totals 14 residues. CDR3 bases: TGCAGTGCTTGGCCCGGGACAGGGGTCTACGAGCAGTACTTC. This sequence encodes CSAWPGTGVYEQYF.

This clonotype was found many times. The rearrangement links TRBV5-6 to TRBJ2-4; no clear D gene. V was pared by 2 bases and J by 0 bases, with 6 bases between. The germline gives CDR1 SGHDT, CDR2 YYEEEE. CDR3 length: 14 amino acids. CDR3 nucleotides: TGTGCCAGCAGCTTAGTATTAGCCAAAAACATTCAGTACTTC. Translating it yields CASSLVLAKNIQYF.

The CDR3 is CASSLGGTGVTLGYTF. In DNA form, the CDR3 reads TGTGCCAGCAGCTTAGGGGGGACAGGGGTGACGTTGGGCTACACCTTC. V is TRBV11-2 and J is TRBJ1-2; TRBD1 agrees at 10 bases. Trimming cost V 1 base and J 8 bases; bases outside gene matches: 10. Germline V gene lookup returns CDR1 SGHAT and CDR2 FQNNGV. The CDR3 loop spans 16 amino acids.

The chain employs TRBV27 and TRBJ2-5; the D gene is possibly TRBD1 (6 bases). CDR1 MNHEY and CDR2 SMNVEV come from the germline V gene (reference sequence). V dropped 8 bases and J dropped 1 base, with 17 bases sitting between them. The CDR3 extends over 15 amino acids. The DNA for the CDR3 is TGTGCCAGCCTCCCCTCCCAGGGGAGCCAAGAGACCCAGTACTTC. As protein: CASLPSQGSQETQYF.

The CDR3 here is CSAGTGTSTDTQYF. The CDR3 DNA reads as TGCAGTGCTGGGACAGGGACTAGCACAGATACGCAGTATTTT. The rearrangement uses TRBV20-1 and TRBJ2-3; 9 nucleotides agree with TRBD1. This CDR3 spans 14 amino acids. Trimming cost V 5 bases and J 0 bases; bases outside gene matches: 3. Per germline, CDR1 DFQATT and CDR2 SNEGSKA (reference sequence).

There are many counts of this clonotype. The gene calls are TRBV7-9 and TRBJ2-2; D remains unclear. CDR1 SEHNR and CDR2 FQNEAQ come from the germline V gene (reference sequence). V gave up 8 bases and J gave up 4 bases, with 5 bases separating them. This CDR3 has 11 amino acids. CDR3 bases: TGTGCCAGCTCCGGCACCGGGGAGCTGTTTTTT. Amino acid sequence: CASSGTGELFF.

This clonotype was recorded at least ten times. This sequence joins TRBV5-1 and TRBJ2-1; 10 positions match TRBD1. V lost 3 bases and J lost 6; bases outside the gene matches: 9. Per germline, CDR1 SGHRS and CDR2 YFSETQ. The length of the CDR3 is 16 residues. The CDR3 DNA reads as TGCGCCAGCAGCTGGTGGACAGGGGGTTCCAGCAATGAGCAGTTCTTC. It encodes CASSWWTGGSSNEQFF.

This clonotype was seen a few times. The chain carries TRBV12-3 or TRBV12-4 and TRBJ1-1; unclear D gene. V shed 1 base and J shed 9 bases, with 9 bases lying between them. CDR3 size: 12 residues. The CDR3 protein is CASSLERAQAFF. CDR3 DNA: TGTGCCAGCAGTTTAGAGCGGGCGCAAGCTTTCTTT.

The chain couples TRBV6-5 to TRBJ2-4; 10 bases are shared with TRBD1. Unmatched junction bases numbered 3, after V lost 5 bases and J lost 2 bases. Germline V gene sequence: CDR1 MNHEY, CDR2 SVGAGI. The CDR3 is 15 residues long. The CDR3 DNA follows: TGTGCCAGCAGTGGGGACAGGGGTTCCAAAAACATTCAGTACTTC. Amino acids: CASSGDRGSKNIQYF.

This clonotype was seen many times. V usage is TRBV15 and J usage is TRBJ1-2; no firm D call. The CDR3 length is 14 residues. V shed 0 bases and J shed 7 bases, with 12 bases lying between them. The germline CDR1 and CDR2 sequences are LNHNV and YYDKDF (reference sequence). In DNA, the CDR3 is TGTGCCACCAGCAGAGATTTAGACATCAGTGGCTACACCTTC. Protein: CATSRDLDISGYTF.

This clonotype has only a few counts. V gene TRBV20-1 combines with J gene TRBJ2-5; maybe TRBD2 (6 bases). V dropped 3 bases and J dropped 4 bases, with 15 bases sitting between them. Looked up from germline, CDR1 is DFQATT and CDR2 is SNEGSKA (reference sequence). The CDR3 totals 14 residues. The CDR3 is CSASRSGLIETQYF. The CDR3 region has the DNA TGCAGTGCTAGTCGATCGGGACTCATAGAGACCCAGTACTTC.